The next 11 T cell receptor beta chains were all read from a single sample in a study of cytomegalovirus exposure and HLA in healthy donors. Primers included in the PCR were 60 Vbeta and 13 Jbeta primers. Sequenced by immunoSEQ multiplex PCR; TCRdb stores in-frame clones only, minus some. This sample yields approximately 160,000 clones, of which nearly 80% are seen a single time; over 0.6% belongs to the top ten. The material sequenced was PBMCs. The receptors here all came from a male donor in good health and CMV-seronegative.

The V gene is TRBV28, the J gene TRBJ2-4; D unresolved. V lost 7 bases, J lost 6 bases, and 10 bases lay in between. There are 12 residues in the CDR3. CDR1 MDHEN and CDR2 SYDVKM come from the germline V gene. CDR3 in amino acids: CASTSLGNIQYF. CDR3 bases: TGTGCCAGCACTTCCCTCGGAAACATTCAGTACTTC.

The DNA for the CDR3 is TGTGCCAGCAGCGATCACAGGGACAATGAGCAGTTCTTC. Protein sequence: CASSDHRDNEQFF. V usage is TRBV2 and J usage is TRBJ2-1; a weak D match, TRBD1 (6 bases). CDR1 is SNHLY and CDR2 is FYNNEI in the germline V gene. Trimming took 6 bases from V and 5 from J, leaving 11 bases between them. The CDR3 is 13 amino acids. The full variable domain, with the rest looked up from reference TRBV2 and TRBJ2-1, is EPEVTQTPSHQVTQMGQEVILRCVPISNHLYFYWYRQILGQKVEFLVSFYNNEISEKSEIFDDQFSVERPDGSNFTLKIRSTKLEDSAMYFCASSDHRDNEQFFGPGTRLTVL.

This clone was seen just once. Here the CDR3 reads CSVTQGAYGYTF. CDR3 nucleotide sequence: TGCAGCGTAACTCAGGGGGCCTATGGCTACACCTTC. The chain is built from TRBV29-1 and TRBJ1-2; 8 bases are shared with TRBD1. The CDR3 consists of 12 residues. Germline assignment: CDR1 SQVTM and CDR2 ANQGSEA. The J segment lost 4 bases and the V segment lost 6 bases, leaving 4 bases of the junction unmatched.

The chain uses TRBV5-1 and TRBJ2-3; 9 bases map to TRBD2. Germline V gives CDR1 SGHRS, CDR2 YFSETQ. The CDR3 is 15 amino acids. Trimming at V came to 5 bases and at J to 1 base, leaving 5 bases not matched to a gene. CDR3: CASRLAGVGTDTQYF. The DNA for the CDR3 is TGCGCCAGCAGATTAGCGGGAGTGGGCACAGATACGCAGTATTTT.

CDR3 amino acids: CASSDTGTPFKNEKLFF. Here the CDR3 DNA reads TGTGCCAGCAGTGATACCGGGACACCATTTAAGAATGAAAAACTGTTTTTT. The gene calls are TRBV25-1 and TRBJ1-4, with D maybe TRBD1 (6 bases). This CDR3 spans 17 amino acids. V dropped 3 bases and J dropped 5 bases, with 19 bases sitting between them. CDR1 and CDR2 (germline): MGHDK, SYGVNS.

The chain has TRBV7-3 and TRBJ2-1; D may be TRBD2 (5 bases). Germline CDR1 reads SGHTA; CDR2 reads FQGTGA. This CDR3 region has 16 residues. Trimming took off 5 bases at V and 5 bases at J, with 19 bases between the two ends. The CDR3 here is CASSPRASRSNNEQFF. DNA for the CDR3: TGTGCCAGCAGCCCCCGGGCTAGCAGGAGCAACAATGAGCAGTTCTTC.

In nucleotides, the CDR3 is TGTGCCAGCAGCCCGCAGGGGCCTCAGGGGGGCTACACCTTC. Encoded protein: CASSPQGPQGGYTF. The chain links TRBV6-6 to TRBJ1-2; D might be TRBD1 (6 bases). Trimming stripped 6 bases from V and 8 bases from J, with 19 bases between. Germline V gene data show CDR1 as MNHNY and CDR2 as SVGAGI (reference sequence). The length of the CDR3 is 14 residues.

The J gene is TRBJ2-6, the V gene TRBV4-3; 7 positions match TRBD1. The J segment lost 2 bases and the V segment lost 2 bases, leaving 3 bases of the junction unmatched. Germline CDR1 is LGHNA and CDR2 is YSLEER. This CDR3 is 16 amino acids long. The CDR3 bases are TGCGCCAGCAGCCAATTCACAGGGGCTGGGGCCAACGTCCTGACTTTC. It translates to CASSQFTGAGANVLTF.

The chain employs TRBV2 and TRBJ2-5; tentative D call: TRBD1 (6 bases). Germline V gene lookup returns CDR1 SNHLY and CDR2 FYNNEI. The CDR3 loop spans 13 amino acids. V was shortened by 5 bases and J by 2 bases, with 9 bases between the two germline ends. CDR3 sequence: CASSRGQQETQYF. DNA for the CDR3: TGTGCCAGCAGTCGAGGACAGCAAGAGACCCAGTACTTC.

The chain carries TRBV5-6 and TRBJ1-1, with 9 bases lining up with TRBD1. Looked up from germline, CDR1 is SGHDT and CDR2 is YYEEEE. Trimming took 4 bases from V and 5 from J; bases not matched to a gene: 12. The CDR3 runs to 16 residues. The CDR3 coding sequence is TGTGCCAGCAGCCTCCGCTCGACAGGGGGTAGGACTGAAGCTTTCTTT. This translates into CASSLRSTGGRTEAFF.

The gene calls are TRBV11-1 and TRBJ2-3; 10 bases agree with TRBD2. CDR1 and CDR2 (germline): SGHAT, FQDESV (reference sequence). With V trimmed by 1 base and J by 2 bases, 3 bases remained unmatched. This CDR3 is 16 amino acids long. CDR3 sequence (DNA): TGTGCCAGCAGCTTAGGGACTAGCGGATACACAGATACGCAGTATTTT. This gives the protein CASSLGTSGYTDTQYF.